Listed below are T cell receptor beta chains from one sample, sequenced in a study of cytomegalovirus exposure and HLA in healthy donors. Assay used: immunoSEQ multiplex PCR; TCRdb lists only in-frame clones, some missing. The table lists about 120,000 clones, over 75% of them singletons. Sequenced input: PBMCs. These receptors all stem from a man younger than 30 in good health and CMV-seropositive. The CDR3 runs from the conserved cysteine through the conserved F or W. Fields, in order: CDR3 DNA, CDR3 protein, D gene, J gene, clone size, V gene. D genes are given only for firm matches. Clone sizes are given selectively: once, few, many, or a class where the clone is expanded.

CDR3 DNA: TGTGCCAGCAGTGAGGGACAAGGCACAGATACGCAGTATTTT; CDR3 protein: CASSEGQGTDTQYF; D gene: .; J gene: TRBJ2-3; clone size: .; V gene: TRBV27
CDR3 DNA: TGTGCCAGCAGCTTGGCGGGAGGACCTAACACAGATACGCAGTATTTT; CDR3 protein: CASSLAGGPNTDTQYF; D gene: TRBD2; J gene: TRBJ2-3; clone size: .; V gene: TRBV7-9
CDR3 DNA: TGTGCCAGCAGCTTAGCGGCCTCCTACGAGCAGTACTTC; CDR3 protein: CASSLAASYEQYF; D gene: .; J gene: TRBJ2-7; clone size: few; V gene: TRBV5-6
CDR3 DNA: TGTGCCAGCAGCTTAGGACCGGGACAGGGGGCGGCTGGAAACACCATATATTTT; CDR3 protein: CASSLGPGQGAAGNTIYF; D gene: TRBD1; J gene: TRBJ1-3; clone size: .; V gene: TRBV7-2
CDR3 DNA: TGCGCCAGCAGCTTGGTCCCAGGTTTGGACACCGGGGAGCTGTTTTTT; CDR3 protein: CASSLVPGLDTGELFF; D gene: .; J gene: TRBJ2-2; clone size: .; V gene: TRBV5-1
CDR3 DNA: TGTGCCAGTAGATTGGTGGCTTCCGGGGCCAACGTCCTGACTTTC; CDR3 protein: CASRLVASGANVLTF; D gene: .; J gene: TRBJ2-6; clone size: .; V gene: TRBV19
CDR3 DNA: TGTGCCAGCAGCGTAGAGGGGCGGTCGAATTCACCTCTCCACTTT; CDR3 protein: CASSVEGRSNSPLHF; D gene: .; J gene: TRBJ1-6; clone size: .; V gene: TRBV9
CDR3 DNA: TGTGCCAGCACCGGTAAATCGCCAACAGGGAGAGGGGCCTACGAGCAGTACTTC; CDR3 protein: CASTGKSPTGRGAYEQYF; D gene: .; J gene: TRBJ2-7; clone size: once; V gene: TRBV25-1
CDR3 DNA: TGTGCCAGTAGTATCGGCCCAGGGGAAACCTACGAGCAGTACTTC; CDR3 protein: CASSIGPGETYEQYF; D gene: .; J gene: TRBJ2-7; clone size: .; V gene: TRBV19
CDR3 DNA: TGTGCCAGCAGCGCCGAACCTGGGGCTGGCTATGGCTACACCTTC; CDR3 protein: CASSAEPGAGYGYTF; D gene: .; J gene: TRBJ1-2; clone size: .; V gene: TRBV9
CDR3 DNA: TGTGCCAGCAGTGACGGTTTCGGAGCGGTGAGCTCCTACAATGAGCAGTTCTTC; CDR3 protein: CASSDGFGAVSSYNEQFF; D gene: .; J gene: TRBJ2-1; clone size: .; V gene: TRBV6-4
CDR3 DNA: TGTGCCAGCAGTTACAAGAGGAATGAAAAACTGTTTTTT; CDR3 protein: CASSYKRNEKLFF; D gene: .; J gene: TRBJ1-4; clone size: once; V gene: TRBV6-5
CDR3 DNA: TGTGCCAGCAGCGTAAGTGGCACCACAGATACGCAGTATTTT; CDR3 protein: CASSVSGTTDTQYF; D gene: .; J gene: TRBJ2-3; clone size: .; V gene: TRBV9
CDR3 DNA: TGCGCCAGCAGCCAGGACAGGGGAGATCAGCCCCAGCATTTT; CDR3 protein: CASSQDRGDQPQHF; D gene: TRBD1; J gene: TRBJ1-5; clone size: .; V gene: TRBV4-3
CDR3 DNA: TGTGCCACCCGAAAAACCGGGACAGAAAGTGGGCGTCTACGCCGCGAGCAGTACTTC; CDR3 protein: CATRKTGTESGRLRREQYF; D gene: TRBD1; J gene: TRBJ2-7; clone size: .; V gene: TRBV15
CDR3 DNA: TGTGCCAGCAGCCCCAGTCCCGGGACAGCCTATGGCTACACCTTC; CDR3 protein: CASSPSPGTAYGYTF; D gene: TRBD1; J gene: TRBJ1-2; clone size: .; V gene: TRBV11-2